A selection of T cell receptor beta chains follows, all from one sample in a study of shared T cell receptors in the human thymus. Clones were read by immunoSEQ multiplex PCR, and TCRdb kept only the in-frame ones, dropping some. In the table there are roughly 560,000 clones, about 84% of which are singletons. These same records also appear under a second study, on human thymus T cells.

The sample comprised thymocytes. Receptor source: a boy under two years old with a congenital heart defect. CDR3s include the opening cysteine and the closing phenylalanine or tryptophan. A D gene is named only where the DNA matches it firmly. Where a row states a size, it is once, few, many or the class of an expanded clone; other rows omit it.

v_call,clone_size,j_call,d_call,cdr3_nt,cdr3_aa
TRBV19,once,TRBJ1-5,-,TGTGCCAGTAGTTCCTACAGGACTAGCAATCAGCCCCAGCATTTT,CASSSYRTSNQPQHF
TRBV7-6,-,TRBJ2-7,TRBD1,TGTGCCAGCAGCTTCTCGGCTCGGGGACAGGGGGCTACCTACGAGCAGTACTTC,CASSFSARGQGATYEQYF
TRBV4-1,few,TRBJ2-5,TRBD2,TGCGCCAGCAGCCAAGAGCTGTCCGGCGGGGGGGAGACCCAGTACTTC,CASSQELSGGGETQYF
TRBV19,few,TRBJ2-7,-,TGTGCCAGTAGTATAGCCACCGGTCCCCTCTACGAGCAGTACTTC,CASSIATGPLYEQYF
TRBV5-6,-,TRBJ2-5,-,TGTGCCAGCAGATTCACCTATCGCGGGGTTTTTAGGGAGACCCAGTACTTC,CASRFTYRGVFRETQYF
TRBV14,-,TRBJ2-7,-,TGTGCCAGCAGCCACAGACAGTTCCCACCCTACGAGCAGTACTTC,CASSHRQFPPYEQYF
TRBV29-1,-,TRBJ1-2,-,TGCAGCGTTGTATATCCTCATGGCTACACCTTC,CSVVYPHGYTF
TRBV10-3,-,TRBJ2-2,TRBD1,TGTGCCATCAGTGAAGAAACGGGACAGGGGATGGACGGTTTAAGTACCGGGGAGCTGTTTTTT,CAISEETGQGMDGLSTGELFF
TRBV30,few,TRBJ2-1,-,TGTGCCTGGAGGCGTGTGAAACTGTTCTTC,CAWRRVKLFF
TRBV7-6,once,TRBJ2-7,TRBD2,TGTGCCAGCAGCTTAGGTTCCGGGACTAGCGTCTTATTCTACGAGCAGTACTTC,CASSLGSGTSVLFYEQYF
TRBV13,-,TRBJ2-3,TRBD2,TGTGCCAGCAGCCCCCGCCGAAGCGGGAGGACCCCGAGCACAGATACGCAGTATTTT,CASSPRRSGRTPSTDTQYF
TRBV11-2,-,TRBJ2-1,TRBD2,TGTGCCAGCAGACTTCTAGCGGGAGACTACAATGAGCAGTTCTTC,CASRLLAGDYNEQFF
TRBV7-2,-,TRBJ2-2,-,TGTGCCAGCAGCTTATACGGCCTGGGGTACGGGAGCGGGGAGCTGTTTTTT,CASSLYGLGYGSGELFF
TRBV15,-,TRBJ2-5,-,TGTGCCACCAGCTTAACCAGACAGCCCCAAGAGACCCAGTACTTC,CATSLTRQPQETQYF
TRBV29-1,once,TRBJ1-1,-,TGCAGCGTCGTTACATTTGAAGCTTTCTTT,CSVVTFEAFF
TRBV2,-,TRBJ2-7,TRBD2,TGTGCCAGCAGCGAAGAAGCGGGGAGATACGAGCAGTACTTC,CASSEEAGRYEQYF
TRBV5-6,once,TRBJ2-7,TRBD1,TGTGCCAGCAGCGGGACAGGGACCCACGAGCAGTACTTC,CASSGTGTHEQYF
TRBV18,few,TRBJ1-2,-,TGTGCCAGCTCAAATCCCTCGGGCTACACCTTC,CASSNPSGYTF
TRBV14,few,TRBJ1-2,-,TGTGCCAGCAGCCAAAGGCCTGATGGGGGGTTGCATGGCTACACCTTC,CASSQRPDGGLHGYTF
TRBV6-4,-,TRBJ1-3,TRBD1,TGTGCCAGCAGCGACGGATACAGGGGGCTAGGAAACACCATATATTTT,CASSDGYRGLGNTIYF
TRBV20-1,-,TRBJ2-1,-,TGCAGTGCTAGAACGGGGGATGAGCAGTTCTTC,CSARTGDEQFF
TRBV9,-,TRBJ2-3,TRBD2,TGTGCCAGCAGCGTAGACACTAGCGGGAGGGGTACAGATACGCAGTATTTT,CASSVDTSGRGTDTQYF
TRBV14,few,TRBJ2-7,TRBD2,TGTGCCAGCAGCCGGGGACTAGCGGGAGCCGACAGTAACGAGCAGTACTTC,CASSRGLAGADSNEQYF
TRBV25-1,-,TRBJ2-3,-,TGTGCCAGCAGTGATACAGGCGATGGCACAGATACGCAGTATTTT,CASSDTGDGTDTQYF
TRBV19,-,TRBJ1-5,-,TGTGCCAGTAGTATTTGGGCAGGGCGGGGACAGCCCCAGCATTTT,CASSIWAGRGQPQHF
TRBV28,-,TRBJ2-3,TRBD2,TGTGCCAGCAGTTTAAATAGCGGGAGGGCGGATACGCAGTATTTT,CASSLNSGRADTQYF